This T cell receptor (beta chain) was captured by sequencing in a study of shared clonotypes between healthy human individuals. Overall study results and limits: Estimated clonotype richness was generally higher in naive than memory subsets.

The CDR3 has 13 residues. The germline gives CDR1 SGHTA, CDR2 FQGTGA. The V and J ends lost 0 bases and 7 bases respectively, with 7 bases between them. Generated by immunoSEQ multiplex PCR, the TCRdb table keeps only in-frame clones and is missing some. The repertoire holds 2 million to 2.5 million clones, with 90% to 96% as singletons. As for this clone: What it binds is not known.

Free of recent acute infections or vaccinations, the donors were healthy HIV-negative adults. The genes are TRBV7-3 and TRBJ2-1, with unresolved D. The TCR originated in a man younger than 35 in good health. Sequencing used naive CD4+ T cells sorted from blood. Noted subset: CD45RA+ positively selected. CDR3 DNA: TGTGCCAGCAGCTTAACGCCTTCTAATGAGCAGTTCTTC. This encodes CASSLTPSNEQFF.